This T cell receptor beta chain is drawn from a study of follicular helper T cells after annual influenza vaccination. Whole-study context: For some subjects, blood spans the 2013-2014, 2014-2015 and 2015-2016 annual vaccinations.

The germline V gene has CDR1 MNHNY and CDR2 SVGAGI (reference sequence). This CDR3 has 11 residues. The ends were cut back, 6 bases at V and 3 bases at J, with 5 bases in the middle. Study-wide results and caveats: Change in circulating plasmablasts correlated with ICOS+CD38+ cTfh clonality change. Yearly vaccinations repeatedly recalled conserved clonotypes in ICOS+CD38+ cTfh.

Clones were sequenced by immunoSEQ multiplex PCR, and TCRdb holds only the in-frame ones, with some missing. The sample has 9,500 to 15,000 clones; 80% are singletons. With regard to this clone: Its matching antigen is unknown.

Time point in this sample: 2015-2016 season, pre-vaccination. The chain employs TRBV6-6 and TRBJ1-2; D gene ambiguous. The source material was CXCR5+ CD38- circulating T follicular helper cells from blood, sampled on the day of influenza vaccination. Subset reported: circulating Tfh, non-naive CD4+CXCR5+PD-1+ (ICOS+CD38+ or ICOS-CD38-). The sequence was collected from an adult who received the influenza vaccine. The CDR3 region has the DNA TGTGCCAGCAGCCCTGACTATGGCTACACCTTC. Its translation is CASSPDYGYTF.